The clone carrying this T cell receptor (beta chain) was seen ten or more times. The sample is drawn from a study of blood T cell repertoires in COVID-19. On the study more broadly: There were acute and convalescent COVID-19 samples, and they came from the United States, Italy and Spain. Nucleic acid was either cDNA or gDNA, and it came from T cells, B-cell-depleted T cells, or PBMCs.

Per the original data handling: The assay estimated nucleated cells by amplifying reference gene primers. Produced via immunoSEQ multiplex PCR; TCRdb's table is partial and in-frame only. That table supplies the V and J calls and clone size; D and trimming were determined from the DNA. The sample carries 88,000 or so clones, roughly 83% recorded once. This clonotype originated in a human donor in a cohort sampled during active COVID-19. Sequenced input: peripheral blood.

For the CDR3, the DNA is TGCGCCAGCAGCTCCGGGACATCAAATAATTCACCCCTCCACTTT. Its protein is CASSSGTSNNSPLHF. V is TRBV5-1 and J is TRBJ1-6, with D maybe TRBD1 (6 bases). Germline loops: CDR1 SGHRS, CDR2 YFSETQ. The CDR3 covers 15 residues. V dropped 3 bases and J dropped 5 bases, with 12 bases sitting between them.